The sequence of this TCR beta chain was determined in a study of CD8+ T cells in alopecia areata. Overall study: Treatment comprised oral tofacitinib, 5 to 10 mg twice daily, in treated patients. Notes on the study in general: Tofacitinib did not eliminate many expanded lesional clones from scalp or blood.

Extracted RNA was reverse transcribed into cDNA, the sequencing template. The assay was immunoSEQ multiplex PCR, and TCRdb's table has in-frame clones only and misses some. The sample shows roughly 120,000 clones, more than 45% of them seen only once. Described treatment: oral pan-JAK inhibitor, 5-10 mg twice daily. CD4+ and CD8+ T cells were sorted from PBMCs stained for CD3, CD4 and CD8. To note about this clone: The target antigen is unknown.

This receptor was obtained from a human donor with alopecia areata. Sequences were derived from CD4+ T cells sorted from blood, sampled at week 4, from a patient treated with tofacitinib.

CDR3 in amino acids: CASSLGQGSAPQHF. The CDR3 bases are TGTGCCAGCAGTTTGGGACAGGGGTCTGCGCCCCAGCATTTT. The rearrangement links TRBV7-9 to TRBJ1-5; 10 bases fit TRBD1. Germline V gene lookup returns CDR1 SEHNR and CDR2 FQNEAQ (reference sequence). The CDR3 runs 14 residues. The trim removed 6 bases at V and 9 bases at J, leaving 8 bases unmatched.